This TCR beta chain was found in a study of T cell responses to AZD1222 COVID-19 vaccine. Here immunoSEQ multiplex PCR was the method, and the copy in TCRdb shows in-frame clones only, minus some. The sample lists 95,000 to 150,000 clones, 70% to 90% occurring once. Only one count was recorded for this clone. Material: peripheral blood, obtained on day 0 of AZD1222 vaccination. The TCR originated in an adult in good health.

As DNA, the CDR3 is TGTGCCAGCTCACCAAATTCGGGCGAGCAGTACTTC. This codes for CASSPNSGEQYF. V usage is TRBV18 and J usage is TRBJ2-7, with no clear D. The V end lost 2 bases, the J end lost 6 bases, and 8 bases lay between the germline ends. Germline-derived CDR1 and CDR2 are KGHSH and LQKENI. The CDR3 spans 12 residues.